The entry that follows covers one T cell receptor (beta chain) sequence. Its antigen is not known. The data originate from a study of T cell responses to AZD1222 COVID-19 vaccine. Whole-study results and caveats: Unmutated variant regions reportedly attract nearly half of all spike-specific TCRs. Clonal diversity was possibly underestimated, and the donors were mostly white British, with more females.

V lost 2 bases to trimming and J lost 2 bases, with 9 bases between them. CDR1 and CDR2 from the germline V gene are MNHEY and SMNVEV (reference sequence). The CDR3 contains 14 residues. Generated by immunoSEQ multiplex PCR, the TCRdb table keeps only in-frame clones and is missing some. The sample shows 85,000 to 90,000 clones, roughly nine tenths of them seen only once. This rearrangement joins TRBV27 to TRBJ1-1, with TRBD1 as a possible D gene (5 bases). Sample: peripheral blood, taken on day 0 of AZD1222 vaccination. The receptor was isolated from an adult in good health. The CDR3 region is CASSLGGGNTEAFF. The CDR3 DNA follows: TGTGCCAGCAGTTTAGGGGGGGGAAACACTGAAGCTTTCTTT.